The 22 T cell receptor beta chains given below trace back to one sample, sequenced in a study of T cell repertoires in ileal Crohn's disease. This table comes from immunoSEQ multiplex PCR, and its TCRdb copy is limited to in-frame clones, with some not included. The sample includes about 14,000 clones, less than 90% of them seen just once. The source material was ileal tissue. All receptors derive from an adult with Crohn's disease.

This clone was found a few times. The V gene is TRBV2, the J gene TRBJ2-2, with D unclear. The CDR3 extends over 15 amino acids. The ends were cut back, 5 bases at V and 6 bases at J, with 16 bases in the middle. Germline assignment: CDR1 SNHLY and CDR2 FYNNEI. The CDR3 coding sequence is TGTGCCAGCAGTAACGAGCGCAATGGAGCCGGGGAGCTGTTTTTT. Encoded protein: CASSNERNGAGELFF.

This clone has a single count. The J gene is TRBJ2-3, the V gene TRBV5-1; 9 nucleotides agree with TRBD2. CDR3 size: 16 residues. V gave up 3 bases and J gave up 3 bases; unmatched junction bases: 8. CDR1 and CDR2 from the germline V gene are SGHRS and YFSETQ. The CDR3 nucleotides are TGCGCCAGCAGCTCCCTGACTAGCGGACCAACAGATACGCAGTATTTT. This sequence encodes CASSSLTSGPTDTQYF. Full variable domain (missing parts from reference TRBV5-1 and TRBJ2-3): KAGVTQTPRYLIKTRGQQVTLSCSPISGHRSVSWYQQTPGQGLQFLFEYFSETQRNKGNFPGRFSGRQFSNSRSEMNVSTLELGDSALYLCASSSLTSGPTDTQYFGPGTRLTVL.

The V call is TRBV2, the J call TRBJ2-3; 12 positions match TRBD2. J was trimmed by 6 bases and V by 6 bases; bases with no gene match: 10. In germline, CDR1 is SNHLY, CDR2 FYNNEI. The CDR3 is 16 amino acids. The chain's CDR3 is CASRKGLAGGGDTQYF. The CDR3, as DNA: TGTGCCAGCAGAAAGGGACTAGCGGGCGGGGGGGATACGCAGTATTTT.

The J gene is TRBJ1-2, the V gene TRBV2; tentative D call: TRBD1 (6 bases). Germline values: CDR1 SNHLY, CDR2 FYNNEI. The V end was cut by 8 bases, the J end by 2 bases, with 15 bases between. The CDR3 consists of 14 residues. As DNA, the CDR3 is TGTGCCAGCGGGGACACCTACGGGAACTATGGCTACACCTTC. Translated: CASGDTYGNYGYTF.

This clone was seen more than once but under ten times. The chain combines TRBV7-6 with TRBJ2-3; D perhaps matches TRBD1 (6 bases). The germline V gene encodes CDR1 SGHVS and CDR2 FNYEAQ. The CDR3 sequence is 14 residues long. V was trimmed by 8 bases and J by 0 bases, leaving 12 bases between them. CDR3 nucleotides: TGTGCCAGCCGACTTGGACAGAGCACAGATACGCAGTATTTT. Protein: CASRLGQSTDTQYF. Looking up the rest from reference TRBV7-6 and TRBJ2-3 gives the full variable domain: GAGVSQSPRYKVTKRGQDVALRCDPISGHVSLYWYRQALGQGPEFLTYFNYEAQQDKSGLPNDRFSAERPEGSISTLTIQRTEQRDSAMYRCASRLGQSTDTQYFGPGTRLTVL.

V usage is TRBV6-1 and J usage is TRBJ2-7; 14 bases align to TRBD2. The CDR3 has 16 amino acids. The trim removed 3 bases at V and 4 bases at J, leaving 5 bases unmatched. Germline V CDR1 and CDR2: MNHNS, SASEGT. CDR3 amino acids: CASSDGTSGGTYEQYF. CDR3 coding DNA: TGTGCCAGCAGTGATGGGACTAGCGGGGGAACATACGAGCAGTACTTC.

A single count supports this clone. J is TRBJ1-2 and V is TRBV7-8; D remains ambiguous. V gave up 3 bases and J gave up 7 bases, with 15 bases separating them. Germline CDR1 SGHVS, CDR2 FQNEAQ. There are 14 residues in the CDR3. DNA for the CDR3: TGTGCCAGCAGCTTTAGCCCAAGCCAAGCTGGCTACACCTTC. It encodes CASSFSPSQAGYTF.

The chain uses TRBV7-2 and TRBJ2-5; 14 nucleotides line up with TRBD2. The germline V gene encodes CDR1 SGHTA and CDR2 FQGNSA. J lost 2 bases, V lost 1 base, and 0 bases had no gene match. There are 16 residues in the CDR3. DNA for the CDR3: TGTGCCAGCAGCTTAGGGACTAGCGGGGGGCAAGAGACCCAGTACTTC. Translating it yields CASSLGTSGGQETQYF.

The chain uses TRBV15 and TRBJ1-1; 8 nucleotides line up with TRBD1. Germline-derived CDR1 and CDR2 are LNHNV and YYDKDF (reference sequence). This CDR3 is built from 15 residues. Trimming took 4 bases from V and 1 from J; bases not matched to a gene: 5. The CDR3 nucleotides read TGTGCCACCAGCACTCGCGGACAGGGGAACACTGAAGCTTTCTTT. Encoded protein: CATSTRGQGNTEAFF.

This clone was observed once. The V gene is TRBV29-1, the J gene TRBJ2-3, with 9 bases aligning to TRBD1. The CDR3 is made up of 12 amino acids. After removal of 4 bases from V and 5 bases from J, the junction contained 1 base not matched to a gene. CDR1 and CDR2 (germline): SQVTM, ANQGSEA. The CDR3 DNA sequence: TGCAGCGTTGGACAGGGGGGAGATACGCAGTATTTT. Translating it yields CSVGQGGDTQYF.

CDR3 in amino acids: CAWSSGGDQPQHF. The CDR3 DNA sequence: TGTGCCTGGAGTTCAGGGGGTGATCAGCCCCAGCATTTT. J is TRBJ1-5 and V is TRBV30; TRBD1 matches at 7 bases. Unmatched junction bases numbered 3, after V lost 2 bases and J lost 5 bases. The CDR3 has 13 amino acids. Germline CDR1 reads GTSNPN; CDR2 reads SVGIG (reference sequence).

The genes are TRBV14 and TRBJ2-3; D is unresolved. The CDR3 sequence is 14 residues long. The germline gives CDR1 SGHDN, CDR2 FVKESK. The germline V and J ends were trimmed by 4 bases and 6 bases, with 14 bases remaining between them. The DNA of the CDR3 is TGTGCCAGCAGCCCCATTGCGGAAGAGGATACGCAGTATTTT. Its translation is CASSPIAEEDTQYF.

The chain uses TRBV15 and TRBJ2-7; D is possibly TRBD1 (6 bases). The CDR3 consists of 15 residues. CDR1 LNHNV and CDR2 YYDKDF come from the germline V gene (reference sequence). V lost 0 bases to trimming and J lost 6 bases, with 15 bases between them. The CDR3 reads CATSRDPQGGIEQYF. The CDR3 nucleotides read TGTGCCACCAGCAGAGATCCACAGGGTGGAATCGAGCAGTACTTC.

This sequence joins TRBV11-2 and TRBJ2-6; 8 positions match TRBD1. Germline V gene sequence: CDR1 SGHAT, CDR2 FQNNGV. V lost 6 bases, J lost 1 base, and 11 bases stayed unmatched. The CDR3 contains 18 residues. The CDR3 DNA follows: TGTGCCAGCAGGAAAAGCGGACAGGGCATATCTGGGGCCAACGTCCTGACTTTC. It yields the protein CASRKSGQGISGANVLTF.

The gene calls are TRBV10-3 and TRBJ2-1, with D uncertain. The germline V and J ends were trimmed by 0 bases and 14 bases, with 8 bases remaining between them. Germline V gives CDR1 ENHRY, CDR2 SYGVKD. CDR3 length: 11 amino acids. The chain's CDR3 is CAISESEQKFF. CDR3 DNA: TGTGCCATCAGTGAGTCAGAACAGAAGTTCTTC.

The chain is built from TRBV6-1 and TRBJ2-1; 8 nucleotides align to TRBD2. This CDR3 contains 17 residues. Unmatched junction bases numbered 14, after V lost 1 base and J lost 9 bases. CDR1 MNHNS and CDR2 SASEGT come from the germline V gene. The DNA for the CDR3 is TGTGCCAGCAGTGAAGATGCTGGGACTAGATGGGGCAGTGAGCAGTTCTTC. This gives the protein CASSEDAGTRWGSEQFF.

The chain links TRBV6-1 to TRBJ1-2; 9 nucleotides agree with TRBD1. Per germline, CDR1 MNHNS and CDR2 SASEGT. This CDR3 is 15 amino acids long. After removal of 2 bases from V and 5 bases from J, the junction contained 6 bases not matched to a gene. The CDR3 DNA reads as TGTGCCAGCAGTGAAAGGGACAGGGCTTGGTATGGCTACACCTTC. As protein: CASSERDRAWYGYTF.

This clone came up a few times. This chain links TRBV10-2 with TRBJ2-1; 7 bases line up with TRBD2. Germline V gene sequence: CDR1 WSHSY, CDR2 SAAADI. This CDR3 contains 14 residues. The junction had 12 bases not matched to a gene; V was cut back by 8 bases and J by 8 bases. CDR3 protein: CASAFLAEFDEQFF. The DNA of the CDR3 is TGCGCCAGCGCCTTCCTAGCGGAGTTTGATGAGCAGTTCTTC.

The gene calls are TRBV6-1 and TRBJ1-2; the D is unclear. The germline gives CDR1 MNHNS, CDR2 SASEGT. This CDR3 region has 13 residues. The V end was cut by 6 bases, the J end by 1 base, with 9 bases between. CDR3 bases: TGTGCCAGCAGAGAGAGGCGTAACTATGGCTACACCTTC. Translating it yields CASRERRNYGYTF.

The chain couples TRBV5-1 to TRBJ2-7; 9 bases match TRBD2. After removal of 4 bases from V and 6 bases from J, the junction contained 8 bases not matched to a gene. The CDR3 is made up of 14 amino acids. CDR1 is SGHRS and CDR2 is YFSETQ in the germline V gene. CDR3 nucleotide sequence: TGCGCCAGCAGCCCCGGGACTAGCTCAGGCGAGCAGTACTTC. This gives the protein CASSPGTSSGEQYF. Full variable domain (remainder filled in from reference TRBV5-1 and TRBJ2-7): KAGVTQTPRYLIKTRGQQVTLSCSPISGHRSVSWYQQTPGQGLQFLFEYFSETQRNKGNFPGRFSGRQFSNSRSEMNVSTLELGDSALYLCASSPGTSSGEQYFGPGTRLTVT.

The chain uses TRBV6-6 and TRBJ2-5, with D possibly matching TRBD2 (7 bases). The CDR3 extends over 15 amino acids. V lost 5 bases to trimming and J lost 4 bases, with 17 bases between them. Germline-derived CDR1 and CDR2 are MNHNY and SVGAGI (reference sequence). CDR3 sequence (DNA): TGTGCCAGCAGTCGCTCTGCGGGGGCGGGAGAGACCCAGTACTTC. Its protein is CASSRSAGAGETQYF.

This sequence joins TRBV27 and TRBJ2-3; TRBD2 matches at 8 bases. V shed 4 bases and J 5 bases; nucleotides not matched to a gene: 14. CDR1 is MNHEY and CDR2 is SMNVEV in the germline V gene (reference sequence). The CDR3 covers 17 residues. DNA of the CDR3: TGTGCCAGCAGTTACCTCCTTCGGGGGGGGGCCGGAGATACGCAGTATTTT. It codes for CASSYLLRGGAGDTQYF.